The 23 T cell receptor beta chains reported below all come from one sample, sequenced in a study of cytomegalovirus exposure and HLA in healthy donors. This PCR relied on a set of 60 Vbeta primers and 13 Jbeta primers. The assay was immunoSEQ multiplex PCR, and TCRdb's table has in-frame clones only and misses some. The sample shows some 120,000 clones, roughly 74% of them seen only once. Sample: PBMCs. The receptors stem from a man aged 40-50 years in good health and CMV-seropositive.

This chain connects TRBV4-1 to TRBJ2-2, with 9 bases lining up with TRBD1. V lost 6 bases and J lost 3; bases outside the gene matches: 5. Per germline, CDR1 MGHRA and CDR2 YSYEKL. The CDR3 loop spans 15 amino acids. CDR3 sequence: CASREQGADTGELFF. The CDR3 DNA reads TGCGCCAGCAGGGAACAGGGGGCTGACACCGGGGAGCTGTTTTTT.

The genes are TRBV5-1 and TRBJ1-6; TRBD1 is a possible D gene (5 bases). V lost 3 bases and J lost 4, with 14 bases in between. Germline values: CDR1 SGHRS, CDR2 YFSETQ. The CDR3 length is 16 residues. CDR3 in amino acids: CASSSWQGQYNSPLHF. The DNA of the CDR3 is TGCGCCAGCAGCTCCTGGCAGGGCCAGTATAATTCACCCCTCCACTTT.

The CDR3 reads CASSTATGQLNSPLHF. In DNA, the CDR3 is TGTGCCAGCAGCACCGCGACGGGACAGCTTAATTCACCCCTCCACTTT. The chain is built from TRBV7-9 and TRBJ1-6, with TRBD1 matching over 7 bases. This CDR3 is built from 16 residues. Germline values: CDR1 SEHNR, CDR2 FQNEAQ (reference sequence). Trimming at V came to 5 bases and at J to 6 bases, leaving 10 bases not matched to a gene.

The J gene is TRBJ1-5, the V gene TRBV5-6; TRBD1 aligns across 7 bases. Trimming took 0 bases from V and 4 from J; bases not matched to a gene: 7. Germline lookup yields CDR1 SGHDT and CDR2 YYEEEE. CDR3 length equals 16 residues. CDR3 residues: CASSLDRQGLNQPQHF. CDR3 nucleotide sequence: TGTGCCAGCAGCTTGGATCGACAGGGTCTGAATCAGCCCCAGCATTTT.

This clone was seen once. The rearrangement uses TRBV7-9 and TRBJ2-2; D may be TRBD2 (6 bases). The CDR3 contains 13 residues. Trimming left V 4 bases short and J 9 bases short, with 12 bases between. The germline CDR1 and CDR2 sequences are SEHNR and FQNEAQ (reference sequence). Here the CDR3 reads CASSSREAWELFF. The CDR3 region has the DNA TGTGCCAGCAGCTCGAGGGAGGCTTGGGAGCTGTTTTTT.

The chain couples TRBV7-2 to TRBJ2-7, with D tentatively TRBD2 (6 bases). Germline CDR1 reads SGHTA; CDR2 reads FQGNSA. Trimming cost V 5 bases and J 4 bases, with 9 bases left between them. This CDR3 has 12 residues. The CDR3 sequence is CASSPSGYEQYF. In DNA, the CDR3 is TGTGCCAGCAGCCCGAGCGGGTACGAGCAGTACTTC.

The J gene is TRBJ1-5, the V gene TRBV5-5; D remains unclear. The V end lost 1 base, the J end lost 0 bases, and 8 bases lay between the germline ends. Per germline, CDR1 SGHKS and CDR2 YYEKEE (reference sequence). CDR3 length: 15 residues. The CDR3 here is CASSLYSSSNQPQHF. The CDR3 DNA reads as TGTGCCAGCAGCTTGTACAGCAGTAGCAATCAGCCCCAGCATTTT.

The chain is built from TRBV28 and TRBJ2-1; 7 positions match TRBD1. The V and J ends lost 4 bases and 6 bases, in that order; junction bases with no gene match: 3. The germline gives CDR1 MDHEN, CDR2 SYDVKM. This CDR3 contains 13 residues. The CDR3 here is CASSWAGGNEQFF. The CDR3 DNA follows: TGTGCCAGCAGTTGGGCAGGGGGCAATGAGCAGTTCTTC.

CDR3: CASSVAGTENQPQHF. The DNA of the CDR3 is TGTGCCAGCAGCGTAGCGGGGACAGAAAATCAGCCCCAGCATTTT. The chain recombines TRBV9 with TRBJ1-5; 7 positions match TRBD1. V gave up 0 bases and J gave up 4 bases; unmatched junction bases: 4. The CDR3 length is 15 residues. The V gene's germline CDR1 is SGDLS and CDR2 YYNGEE.

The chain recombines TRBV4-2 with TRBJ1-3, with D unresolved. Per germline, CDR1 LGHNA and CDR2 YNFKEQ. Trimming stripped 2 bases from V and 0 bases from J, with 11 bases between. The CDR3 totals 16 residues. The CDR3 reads CASSQRGVTSGNTIYF. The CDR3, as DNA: TGTGCCAGCAGCCAACGCGGGGTAACCTCTGGAAACACCATATATTTT.

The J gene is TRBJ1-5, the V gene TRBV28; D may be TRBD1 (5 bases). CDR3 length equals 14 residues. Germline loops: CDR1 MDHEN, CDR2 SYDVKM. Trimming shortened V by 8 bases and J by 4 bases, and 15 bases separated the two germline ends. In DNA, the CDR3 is TGTGCCAGCGGAGGCGGGGGTGGGAATCAGCCCCAGCATTTT. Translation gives CASGGGGGNQPQHF.

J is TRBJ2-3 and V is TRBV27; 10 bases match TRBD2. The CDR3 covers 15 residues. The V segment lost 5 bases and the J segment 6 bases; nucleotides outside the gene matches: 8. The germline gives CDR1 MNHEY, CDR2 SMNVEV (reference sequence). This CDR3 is CASSKPGLAMDTQYF. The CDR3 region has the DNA TGTGCCAGCAGTAAACCGGGACTAGCGATGGATACGCAGTATTTT.

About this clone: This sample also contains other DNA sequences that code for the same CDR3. DNA for the CDR3: TGTGCCAGCAGCTTAGGTCTCCGGGGGGCCGGAAACACCATATATTTT. It is translated as CASSLGLRGAGNTIYF. The chain has TRBV7-8 and TRBJ1-3, with D maybe TRBD1 (6 bases). CDR1 and CDR2 (germline): SGHVS, FQNEAQ. V was pared by 1 base and J by 4 bases, with 14 bases between. The CDR3 length is 16 residues.

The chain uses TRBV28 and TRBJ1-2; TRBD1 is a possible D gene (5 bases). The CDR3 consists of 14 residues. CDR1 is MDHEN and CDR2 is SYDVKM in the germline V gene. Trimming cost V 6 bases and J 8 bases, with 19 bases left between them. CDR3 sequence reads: CASRGGALGGGYTF. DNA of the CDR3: TGTGCCAGCAGGGGCGGAGCACTCGGGGGGGGCTACACCTTC.

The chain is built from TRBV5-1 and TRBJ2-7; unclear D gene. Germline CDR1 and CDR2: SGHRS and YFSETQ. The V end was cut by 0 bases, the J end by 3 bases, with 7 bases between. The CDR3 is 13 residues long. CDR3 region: CASSLVRSYEQYF. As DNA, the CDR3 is TGCGCCAGCAGCTTGGTGCGGAGCTACGAGCAGTACTTC.

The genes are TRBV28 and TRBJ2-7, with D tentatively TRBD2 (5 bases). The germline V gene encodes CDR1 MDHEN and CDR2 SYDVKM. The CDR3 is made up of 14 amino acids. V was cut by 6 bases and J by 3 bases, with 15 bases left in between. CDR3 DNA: TGTGCCAGCAGCCCCGGAGGCAGCCTCTACGAGCAGTACTTC. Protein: CASSPGGSLYEQYF. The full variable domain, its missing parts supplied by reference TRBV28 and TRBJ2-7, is DVKVTQSSRYLVKRTGEKVFLECVQDMDHENMFWYRQDPGLGLRLIYFSYDVKMKEKGDIPEGYSVSREKKERFSLILESASTNQTSMYLCASSPGGSLYEQYFGPGTRLTVT.

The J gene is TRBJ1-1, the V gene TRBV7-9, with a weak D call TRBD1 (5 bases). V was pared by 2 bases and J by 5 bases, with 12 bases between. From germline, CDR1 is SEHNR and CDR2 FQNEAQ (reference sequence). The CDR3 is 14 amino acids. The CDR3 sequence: CASSLSGGSTEAFF. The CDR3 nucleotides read TGTGCCAGCAGCTTATCGGGGGGGAGTACTGAAGCTTTCTTT.

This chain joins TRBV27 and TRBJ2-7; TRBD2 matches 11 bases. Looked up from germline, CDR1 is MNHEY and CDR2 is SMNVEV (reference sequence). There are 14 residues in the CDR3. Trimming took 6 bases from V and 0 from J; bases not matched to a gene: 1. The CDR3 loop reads CASRLAGASYEQYF. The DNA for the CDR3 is TGTGCCAGCAGACTAGCGGGAGCCTCCTACGAGCAGTACTTC.

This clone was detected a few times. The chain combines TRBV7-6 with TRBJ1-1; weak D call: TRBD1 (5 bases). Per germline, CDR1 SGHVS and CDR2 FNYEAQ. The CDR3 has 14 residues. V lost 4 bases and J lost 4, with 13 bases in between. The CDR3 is CASSSGGSGTEAFF. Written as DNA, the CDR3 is TGTGCCAGCAGCTCCGGGGGGTCGGGCACTGAAGCTTTCTTT.

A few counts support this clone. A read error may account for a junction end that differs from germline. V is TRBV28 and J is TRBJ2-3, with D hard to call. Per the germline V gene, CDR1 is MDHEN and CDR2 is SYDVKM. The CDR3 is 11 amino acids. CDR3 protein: CASRLSDTQYF. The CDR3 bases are TGTGCCAGCAGGTTATCTGATACGCAGTATTTT.

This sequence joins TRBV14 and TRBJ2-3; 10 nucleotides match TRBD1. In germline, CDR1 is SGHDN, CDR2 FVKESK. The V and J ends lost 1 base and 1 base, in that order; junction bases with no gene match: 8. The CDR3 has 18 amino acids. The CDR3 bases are TGTGCCAGCAGCCAAGCATCCTGGACAGGGGGTGGCACAGATACGCAGTATTTT. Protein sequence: CASSQASWTGGGTDTQYF. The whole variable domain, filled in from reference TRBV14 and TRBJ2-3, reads EAGVTQFPSHSVIEKGQTVTLRCDPISGHDNLYWYRRVMGKEIKFLLHFVKESKQDESGMPNNRFLAERTGGTYSTLKVQPAELEDSGVYFCASSQASWTGGGTDTQYFGPGTRLTVL.

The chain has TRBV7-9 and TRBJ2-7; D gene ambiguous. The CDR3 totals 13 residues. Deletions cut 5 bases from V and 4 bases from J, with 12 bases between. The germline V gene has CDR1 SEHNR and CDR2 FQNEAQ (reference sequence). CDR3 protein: CASSPREEYEQYF. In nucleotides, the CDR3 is TGTGCCAGCAGCCCCCGAGAGGAATACGAGCAGTACTTC.

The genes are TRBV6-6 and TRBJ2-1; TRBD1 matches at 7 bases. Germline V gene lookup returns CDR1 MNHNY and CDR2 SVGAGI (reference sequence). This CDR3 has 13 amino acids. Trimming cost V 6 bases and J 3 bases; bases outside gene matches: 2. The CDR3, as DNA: TGTGCCAGCAGCAGGGACAGCTACAATGAGCAGTTCTTC. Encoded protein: CASSRDSYNEQFF.